The 4 T cell receptor beta chains in this list originate from one sample, sequenced in a study of lymphopenia after photon versus proton radiotherapy. Here immunoSEQ multiplex PCR was the method, and the copy in TCRdb shows in-frame clones only, minus some. The data show 70,000 to 95,000 clones, around 83% seen once. The sequenced sample was peripheral blood, obtained from a patient treated with proton-based radiotherapy. The receptors originated from a man aged 60 to 75 with pancreatic cancer.

The rearrangement uses TRBV11-2 and TRBJ1-1; possibly TRBD1 for D (5 bases). V shed 1 base and J shed 3 bases, with 12 bases lying between them. The germline V gene has CDR1 SGHAT and CDR2 FQNNGV. The CDR3 sequence is 15 residues long. CDR3 in amino acids: CASSLALGQYTEAFF. The CDR3 coding sequence is TGTGCCAGCAGCTTAGCACTGGGGCAGTACACTGAAGCTTTCTTT. Full variable domain (outside the CDR3, taken from reference TRBV11-2 and TRBJ1-1): EAGVAQSPRYKIIEKRQSVAFWCNPISGHATLYWYQQILGQGPKLLIQFQNNGVVDDSQLPKDRFSAERLKGVDSTLKIQPAKLEDSAVYLCASSLALGQYTEAFFGQGTRLTVV.

The genes are TRBV5-1 and TRBJ2-2; D perhaps matches TRBD1 (6 bases). This CDR3 region has 12 residues. Trimming pared 2 bases from V and 10 bases from J, leaving 9 bases between. Germline CDR1 and CDR2: SGHRS and YFSETQ. The CDR3 DNA reads as TGCGCCAGCAGCTTACAGGGTGAGGAGCTGTTTTTT. It is translated as CASSLQGEELFF. Looking up the rest from reference TRBV5-1 and TRBJ2-2 gives the full variable domain: KAGVTQTPRYLIKTRGQQVTLSCSPISGHRSVSWYQQTPGQGLQFLFEYFSETQRNKGNFPGRFSGRQFSNSRSEMNVSTLELGDSALYLCASSLQGEELFFGEGSRLTVL.

This chain uses TRBV7-2 with TRBJ2-3; unclear D gene. The CDR3 has 16 residues. Germline CDR1 is SGHTA and CDR2 is FQGNSA. The V gene lost 1 base and the J gene lost 0 bases, with 11 bases spanning the gap. CDR3 sequence: CASSLEGRGSTDTQYF. CDR3 sequence (DNA): TGTGCCAGCAGCTTAGAGGGCAGAGGTAGCACAGATACGCAGTATTTT.

The chain links TRBV4-1 to TRBJ1-2; D perhaps matches TRBD1 (6 bases). Germline-derived CDR1 and CDR2 are MGHRA and YSYEKL. The V end was cut by 1 base, the J end by 3 bases, with 12 bases between. CDR3 length equals 15 residues. The CDR3 reads CASSQGDTGDYGYTF. The CDR3 coding sequence is TGCGCCAGCAGCCAAGGGGACACAGGCGACTATGGCTACACCTTC.